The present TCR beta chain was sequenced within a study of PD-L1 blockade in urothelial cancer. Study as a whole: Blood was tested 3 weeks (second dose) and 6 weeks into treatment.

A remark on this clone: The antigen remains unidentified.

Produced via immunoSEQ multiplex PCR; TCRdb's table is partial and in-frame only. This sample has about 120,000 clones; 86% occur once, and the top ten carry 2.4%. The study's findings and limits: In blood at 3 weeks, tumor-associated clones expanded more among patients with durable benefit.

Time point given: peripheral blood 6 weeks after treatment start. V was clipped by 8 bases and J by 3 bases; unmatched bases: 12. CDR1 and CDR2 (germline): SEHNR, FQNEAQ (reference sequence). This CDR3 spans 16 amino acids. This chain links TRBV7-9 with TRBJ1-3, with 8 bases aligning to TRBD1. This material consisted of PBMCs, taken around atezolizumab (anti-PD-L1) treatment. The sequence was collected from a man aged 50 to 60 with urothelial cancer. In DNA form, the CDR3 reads TGTGCCAGCGGCGGATGGAGGACAGGGAGTGGAAACACCATATATTTT. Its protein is CASGGWRTGSGNTIYF.